The TCR beta chain described here comes from a study of Ad26.COV2.S vaccination and SARS-CoV-2 variants. The CDR3 is 16 amino acids. Germline V CDR1 and CDR2: LGHNA, YSLEER. The junction had 4 bases not matched to a gene; V was cut back by 0 bases and J by 5 bases. Regarding treatment: some 20 received Ad26.COV2.S at low or high dose, single or two shots; about 5 received placebo; per-sample allocation not given. Collection of the samples took place on day 63 after the first injection of vaccine or placebo. Produced via immunoSEQ multiplex PCR; TCRdb's table is partial and in-frame only. The data hold about 480,000 clones, with 87% observed a single time.

The origin of this receptor is a person between 18 and 65 years old who received the Ad26.COV2.S COVID-19 vaccine or a placebo. Sample: peripheral blood, taken in a trial of Ad26.COV2.S vaccine versus placebo. This chain connects TRBV4-3 to TRBJ1-4; 9 bases line up with TRBD1. The CDR3 protein is CASSQELGTGNEKLFF. The CDR3 DNA reads TGCGCCAGCAGCCAAGAATTGGGGACAGGGAATGAAAAACTGTTTTTT.